This T cell receptor (beta chain) came from a study of T cells in women clearing cervical HPV infection. The overall study: Case blood was drawn when the lesion was first found; control blood after infection became undetectable. Cases' blood sampling followed lesion detection by median approximately 140 days (90 to 200). The study's findings and limits: Cases carried less TRBV6-7 than controls: about 0.1% versus 0.15%. Effector/memory and HPV-specific T cells were not isolated, and association timing is unknown.

Sequencing used immunoSEQ multiplex PCR; TCRdb keeps in-frame clones, though not all of them. The listing contains tens of thousands of clones. Concerning this clone itself: Its antigen remains unidentified. The read ends 3 residues shy of where the CDR3 ends; the end is completed using the germline J gene.

Trimming took 1 base from V and 5 from J, leaving 12 bases between them. Germline V gene data show CDR1 as DFQATT and CDR2 as SNEGSKA (reference sequence). CDR3 length: 15 amino acids. The chain combines TRBV20-1 with TRBJ1-6, with D possibly matching TRBD1 (5 bases). The clonotype was recovered from a woman between 18 and 69 years old with a cervical HPV16 infection that either progressed to CIN3+ or cleared (not recorded which). Sequencing input: blood buffy coat. The CDR3 protein is CSARVAGQNNSPLHF. Incomplete CDR3 DNA: TGCAGTGCTAGAGTAGCCGGACAAAATAATTCACCC.